This T cell receptor (beta chain) was recovered during a study of blood T cell repertoires in COVID-19. Study background: COVID-19 samples collected from the United States, Italy and Spain covered acute and convalescent phases. Sources were T cells, B-cell-depleted T cells, or PBMCs; the material itself was cDNA or gDNA.

Here immunoSEQ multiplex PCR was the method, and the copy in TCRdb shows in-frame clones only, minus some. The repertoire has hundreds of thousands of clones, more than 80% of them found once; the top ten carry 0.95% to 1.2%. The study drew participants aged about 18 to 90 years from roughly 25 US areas. Recovery among Cohort 3 donors was established by two negative PCRs, clearance, or symptom resolution. This clone has only one observation. This sequence originates from a young man who had recovered from COVID-19. The sample consisted of PBMCs or T cells enriched from blood (not recorded which).

For the CDR3, the DNA is TGTGCCAGCAGCAAACAGGTTGCAACTAATGAAAAACTGTTTTTT. Protein: CASSKQVATNEKLFF. The V and J genes are TRBV7-9 and TRBJ1-4, with TRBD1 as a possible D gene (5 bases). Germline CDR1 is SEHNR and CDR2 is FQNEAQ (reference sequence). With 5 bases removed from V and 0 bases from J, the gap between germline ends came to 10 bases. The length of the CDR3 is 15 residues.